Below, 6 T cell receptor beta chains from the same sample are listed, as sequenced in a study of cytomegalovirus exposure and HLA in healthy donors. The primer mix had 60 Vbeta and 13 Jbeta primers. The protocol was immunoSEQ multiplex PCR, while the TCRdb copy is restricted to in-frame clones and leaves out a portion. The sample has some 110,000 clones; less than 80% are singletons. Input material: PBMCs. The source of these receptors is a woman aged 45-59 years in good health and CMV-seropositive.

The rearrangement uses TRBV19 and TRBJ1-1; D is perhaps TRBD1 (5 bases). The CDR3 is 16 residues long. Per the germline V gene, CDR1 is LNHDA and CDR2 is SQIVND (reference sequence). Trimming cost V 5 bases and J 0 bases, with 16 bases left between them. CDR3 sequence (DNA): TGTGCCAGTAGTCGGGGGGGGTCTCGGATGAACACTGAAGCTTTCTTT. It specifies CASSRGGSRMNTEAFF. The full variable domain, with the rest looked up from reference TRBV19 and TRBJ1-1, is DGGITQSPKYLFRKEGQNVTLSCEQNLNHDAMYWYRQDPGQGLRLIYYSQIVNDFQKGDIAEGYSVSREKKESFPLTVTSAQKNPTAFYLCASSRGGSRMNTEAFFGQGTRLTVV.

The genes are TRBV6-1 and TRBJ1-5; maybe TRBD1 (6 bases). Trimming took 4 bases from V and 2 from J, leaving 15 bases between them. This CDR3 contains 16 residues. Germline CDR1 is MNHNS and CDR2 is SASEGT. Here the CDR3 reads CASSALRGGGNQPQHF. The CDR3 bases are TGTGCCAGCAGTGCCCTGAGGGGGGGAGGCAATCAGCCCCAGCATTTT.

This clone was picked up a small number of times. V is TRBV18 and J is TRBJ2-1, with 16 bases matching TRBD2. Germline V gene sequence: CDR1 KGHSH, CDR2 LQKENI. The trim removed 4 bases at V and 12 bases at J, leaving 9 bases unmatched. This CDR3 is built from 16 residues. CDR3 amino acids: CASSQTGTSGGAAQFF. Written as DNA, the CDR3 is TGTGCCAGCTCACAAACCGGGACTAGCGGGGGGGCCGCGCAGTTCTTC.

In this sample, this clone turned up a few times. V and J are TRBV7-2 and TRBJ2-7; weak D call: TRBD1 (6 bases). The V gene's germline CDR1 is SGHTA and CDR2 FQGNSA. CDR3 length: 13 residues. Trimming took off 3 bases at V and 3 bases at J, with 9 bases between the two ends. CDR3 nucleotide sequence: TGTGCCAGCAGCTTTAGGGGGAACTACGAGCAGTACTTC. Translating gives CASSFRGNYEQYF. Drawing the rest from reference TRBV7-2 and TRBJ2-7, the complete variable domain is GAGVSQSPSNKVTEKGKDVELRCDPISGHTALYWYRQSLGQGLEFLIYFQGNSAPDKSGLPSDRFSAERTGGSVSTLTIQRTQQEDSAVYLCASSFRGNYEQYFGPGTRLTVT.

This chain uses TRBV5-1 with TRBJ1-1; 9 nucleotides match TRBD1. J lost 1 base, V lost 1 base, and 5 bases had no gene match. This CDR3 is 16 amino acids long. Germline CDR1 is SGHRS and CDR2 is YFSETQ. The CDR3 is CASSLQLGQGNTEAFF. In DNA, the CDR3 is TGCGCCAGCAGCTTGCAATTGGGACAGGGGAACACTGAAGCTTTCTTT.

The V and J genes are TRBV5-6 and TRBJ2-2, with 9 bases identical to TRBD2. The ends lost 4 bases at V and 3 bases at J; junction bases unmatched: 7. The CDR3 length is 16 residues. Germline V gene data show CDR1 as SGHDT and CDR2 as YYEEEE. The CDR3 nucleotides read TGTGCCAGCAGCCCACAAGCGGGGGGAGACACCGGGGAGCTGTTTTTT. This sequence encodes CASSPQAGGDTGELFF.